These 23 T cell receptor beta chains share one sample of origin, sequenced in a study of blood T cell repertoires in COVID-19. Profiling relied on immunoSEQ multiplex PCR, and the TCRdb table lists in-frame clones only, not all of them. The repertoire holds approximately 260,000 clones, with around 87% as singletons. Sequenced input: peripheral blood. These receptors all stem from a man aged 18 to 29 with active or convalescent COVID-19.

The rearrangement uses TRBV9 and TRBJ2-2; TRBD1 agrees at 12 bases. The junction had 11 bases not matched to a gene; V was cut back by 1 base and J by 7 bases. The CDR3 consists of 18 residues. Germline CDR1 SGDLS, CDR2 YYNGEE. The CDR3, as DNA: TGTGCCAGCAGCGTACAGACGGGACAGGGGGCGCTTGGCGGGGAGCTGTTTTTT. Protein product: CASSVQTGQGALGGELFF.

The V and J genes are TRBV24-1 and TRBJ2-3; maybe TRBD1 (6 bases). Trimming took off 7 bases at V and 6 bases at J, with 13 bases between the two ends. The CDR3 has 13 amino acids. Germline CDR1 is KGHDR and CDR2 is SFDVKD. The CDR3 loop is CATSIGQLDTQYF. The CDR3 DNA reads TGTGCCACCAGCATAGGACAGCTCGATACGCAGTATTTT.

The CDR3 spells CASSSRLSYNEQFF. The CDR3 region has the DNA TGTGCCAGCAGCTCCCGTCTTTCCTACAATGAGCAGTTCTTC. This sequence joins TRBV3-1 (or the pseudogene TRBV3-2) and TRBJ2-1; D unclear. The CDR3 spans 14 residues. Germline V gene lookup returns CDR1 LGHDT and CDR2 YNNKEL (reference sequence). V gave up 5 bases and J gave up 1 base, with 9 bases separating them.

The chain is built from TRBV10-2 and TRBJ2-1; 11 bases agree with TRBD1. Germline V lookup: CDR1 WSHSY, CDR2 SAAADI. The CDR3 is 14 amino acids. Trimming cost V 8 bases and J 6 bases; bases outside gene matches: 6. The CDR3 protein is CASRGQGVRNEQFF. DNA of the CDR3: TGCGCCAGCCGGGGACAGGGGGTTCGCAATGAGCAGTTCTTC.

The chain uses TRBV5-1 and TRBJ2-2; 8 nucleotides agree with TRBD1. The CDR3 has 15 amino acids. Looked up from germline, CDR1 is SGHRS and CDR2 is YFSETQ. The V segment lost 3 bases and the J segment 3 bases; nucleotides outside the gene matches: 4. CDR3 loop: CASSWGQEDTGELFF. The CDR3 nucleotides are TGCGCCAGCAGCTGGGGACAGGAGGACACCGGGGAGCTGTTTTTT.

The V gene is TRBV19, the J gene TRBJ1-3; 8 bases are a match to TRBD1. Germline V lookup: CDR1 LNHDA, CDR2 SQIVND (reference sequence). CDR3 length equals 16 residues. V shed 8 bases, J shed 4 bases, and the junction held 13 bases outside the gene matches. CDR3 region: CASAPSRGRGGNTIYF. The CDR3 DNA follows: TGTGCCAGTGCCCCGTCCAGGGGGCGAGGCGGAAACACCATATATTTT.

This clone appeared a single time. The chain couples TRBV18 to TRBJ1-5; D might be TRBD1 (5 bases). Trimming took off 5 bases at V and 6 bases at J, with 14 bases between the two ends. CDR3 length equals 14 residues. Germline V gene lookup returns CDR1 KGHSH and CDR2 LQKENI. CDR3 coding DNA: TGTGCCAGCTCATCCTCAGGGCGGGGTCAGCCCCAGCATTTT. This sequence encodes CASSSSGRGQPQHF.

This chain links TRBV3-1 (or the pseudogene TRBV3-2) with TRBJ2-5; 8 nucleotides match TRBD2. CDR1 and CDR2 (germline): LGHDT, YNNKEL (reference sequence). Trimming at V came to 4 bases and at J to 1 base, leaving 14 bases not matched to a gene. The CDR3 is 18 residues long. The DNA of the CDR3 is TGTGCCAGCAGCCTCACTCCCCCGGGACTAGGCCTCCAAGAGACCCAGTACTTC. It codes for CASSLTPPGLGLQETQYF.

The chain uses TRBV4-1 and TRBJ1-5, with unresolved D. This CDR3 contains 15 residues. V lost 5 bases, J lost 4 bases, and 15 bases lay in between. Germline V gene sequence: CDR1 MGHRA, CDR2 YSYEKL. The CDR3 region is CASSEPNTGNQPQHF. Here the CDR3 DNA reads TGCGCCAGCAGCGAACCTAACACGGGAAATCAGCCCCAGCATTTT.

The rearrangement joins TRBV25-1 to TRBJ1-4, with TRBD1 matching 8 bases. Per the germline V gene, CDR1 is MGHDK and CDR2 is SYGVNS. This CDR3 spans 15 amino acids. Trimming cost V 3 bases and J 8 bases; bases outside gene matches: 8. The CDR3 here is CASSDPGQGREKLFF. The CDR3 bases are TGTGCCAGCAGTGACCCTGGACAGGGACGGGAAAAACTGTTTTTT. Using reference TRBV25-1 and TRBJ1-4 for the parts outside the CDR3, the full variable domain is EADIYQTPRYLVIGTGKKITLECSQTMGHDKMYWYQQDPGMELHLIHYSYGVNSTEKGDLSSESTVSRIRTEHFPLTLESARPSHTSQYLCASSDPGQGREKLFFGSGTQLSVL.

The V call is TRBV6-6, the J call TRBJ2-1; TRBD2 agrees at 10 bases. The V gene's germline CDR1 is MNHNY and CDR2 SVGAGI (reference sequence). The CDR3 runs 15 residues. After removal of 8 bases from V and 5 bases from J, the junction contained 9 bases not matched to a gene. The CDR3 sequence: CASSWKAGGDNEQFF. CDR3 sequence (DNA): TGTGCCAGCTCCTGGAAAGCGGGAGGGGACAATGAGCAGTTCTTC.

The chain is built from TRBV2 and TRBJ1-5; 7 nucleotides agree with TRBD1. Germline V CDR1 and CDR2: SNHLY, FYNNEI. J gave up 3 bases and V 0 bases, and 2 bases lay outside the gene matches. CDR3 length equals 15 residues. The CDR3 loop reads CASSEAGTVNQPQHF. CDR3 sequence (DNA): TGTGCCAGCAGTGAAGCAGGGACAGTCAATCAGCCCCAGCATTTT.

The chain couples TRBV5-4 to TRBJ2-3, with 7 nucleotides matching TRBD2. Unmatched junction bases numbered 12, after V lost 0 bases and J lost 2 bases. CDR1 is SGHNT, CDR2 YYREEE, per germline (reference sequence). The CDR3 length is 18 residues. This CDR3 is CASSLDLSSGQNTDTQYF. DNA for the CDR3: TGTGCCAGCAGCTTGGACCTAAGTAGCGGGCAAAACACAGATACGCAGTATTTT.

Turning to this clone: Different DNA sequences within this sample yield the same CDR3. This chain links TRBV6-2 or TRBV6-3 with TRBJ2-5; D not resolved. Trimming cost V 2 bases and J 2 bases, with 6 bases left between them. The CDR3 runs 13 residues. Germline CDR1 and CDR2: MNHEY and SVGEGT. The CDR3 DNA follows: TGTGCCAGCAGTTACCTCCAGCAAGAGACCCAGTACTTC. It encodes CASSYLQQETQYF.

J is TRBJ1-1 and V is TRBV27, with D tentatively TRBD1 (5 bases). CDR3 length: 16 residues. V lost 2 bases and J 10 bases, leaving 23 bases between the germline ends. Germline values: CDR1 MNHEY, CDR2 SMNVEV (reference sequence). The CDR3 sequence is CASSLIRRTSLTGAFF. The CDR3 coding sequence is TGTGCCAGCAGTTTAATAAGGCGGACATCCCTAACGGGAGCTTTCTTT.

The chain's CDR3 is CASQDRGNTEAFF. DNA for the CDR3: TGTGCCAGTCAAGACAGGGGTAACACTGAAGCTTTCTTT. The chain uses TRBV19 and TRBJ1-1, with 8 bases that match TRBD1. Per the germline V gene, CDR1 is LNHDA and CDR2 is SQIVND (reference sequence). The CDR3 is 13 amino acids. V was clipped by 8 bases and J by 2 bases; unmatched bases: 4.

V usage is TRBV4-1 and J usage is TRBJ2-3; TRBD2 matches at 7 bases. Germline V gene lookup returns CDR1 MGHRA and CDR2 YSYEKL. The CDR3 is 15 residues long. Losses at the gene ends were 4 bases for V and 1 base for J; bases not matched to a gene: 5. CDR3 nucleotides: TGCGCCAGCAGCCTAGCCACTAGCGGCACAGATACGCAGTATTTT. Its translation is CASSLATSGTDTQYF.

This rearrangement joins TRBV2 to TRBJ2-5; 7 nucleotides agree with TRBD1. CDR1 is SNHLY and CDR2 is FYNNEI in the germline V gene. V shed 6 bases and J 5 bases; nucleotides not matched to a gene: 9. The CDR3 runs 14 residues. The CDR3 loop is CASSPGTENETQYF. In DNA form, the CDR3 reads TGTGCCAGCAGCCCCGGGACAGAGAATGAGACCCAGTACTTC. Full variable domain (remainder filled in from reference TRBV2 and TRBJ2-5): EPEVTQTPSHQVTQMGQEVILRCVPISNHLYFYWYRQILGQKVEFLVSFYNNEISEKSEIFDDQFSVERPDGSNFTLKIRSTKLEDSAMYFCASSPGTENETQYFGPGTRLLVL.

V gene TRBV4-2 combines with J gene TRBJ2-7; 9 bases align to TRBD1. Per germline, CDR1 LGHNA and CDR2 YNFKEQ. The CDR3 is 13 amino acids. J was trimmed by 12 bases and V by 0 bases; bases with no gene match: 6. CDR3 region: CASSQERDRAPYF. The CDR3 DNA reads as TGTGCCAGCAGCCAAGAAAGGGACAGGGCCCCGTACTTC.

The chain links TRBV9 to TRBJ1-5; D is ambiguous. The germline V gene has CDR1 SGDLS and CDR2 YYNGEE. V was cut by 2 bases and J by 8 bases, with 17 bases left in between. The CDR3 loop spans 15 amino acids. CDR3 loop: CASSVSPGRNEPQHF. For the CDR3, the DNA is TGTGCCAGCAGCGTTAGCCCGGGGAGAAATGAGCCCCAGCATTTT.

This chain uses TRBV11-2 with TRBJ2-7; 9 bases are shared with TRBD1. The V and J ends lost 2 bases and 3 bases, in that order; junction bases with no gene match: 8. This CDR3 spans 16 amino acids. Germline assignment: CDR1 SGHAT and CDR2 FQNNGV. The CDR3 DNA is TGTGCCAGCAGCTTATTGTCGTCGGGACAGGGCTACGAGCAGTACTTC. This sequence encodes CASSLLSSGQGYEQYF.

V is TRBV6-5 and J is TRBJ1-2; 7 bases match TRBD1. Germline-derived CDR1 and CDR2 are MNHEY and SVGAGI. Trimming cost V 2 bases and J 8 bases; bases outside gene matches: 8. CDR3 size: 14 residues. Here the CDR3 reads CASSYITGVEGYTF. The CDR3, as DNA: TGTGCCAGCAGTTACATTACAGGGGTTGAGGGCTACACCTTC.

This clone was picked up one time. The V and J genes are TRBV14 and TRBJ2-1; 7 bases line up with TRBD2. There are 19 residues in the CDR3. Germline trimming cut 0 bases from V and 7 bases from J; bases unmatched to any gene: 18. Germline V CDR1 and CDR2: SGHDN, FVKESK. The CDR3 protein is CASSQDKARGRALENEQFF. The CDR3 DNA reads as TGTGCCAGCAGCCAAGATAAGGCTCGAGGGAGGGCCTTGGAAAATGAGCAGTTCTTC.